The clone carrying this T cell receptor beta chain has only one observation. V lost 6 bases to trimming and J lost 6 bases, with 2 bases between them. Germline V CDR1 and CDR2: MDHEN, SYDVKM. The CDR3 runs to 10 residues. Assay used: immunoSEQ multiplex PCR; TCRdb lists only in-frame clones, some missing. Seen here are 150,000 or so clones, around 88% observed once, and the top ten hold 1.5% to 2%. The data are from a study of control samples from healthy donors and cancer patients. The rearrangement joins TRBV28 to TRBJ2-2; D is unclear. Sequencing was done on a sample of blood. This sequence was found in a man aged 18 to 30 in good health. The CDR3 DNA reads TGTGCCAGCAGCTCCGGGGAGCTGTTTTTT. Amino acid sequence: CASSSGELFF.